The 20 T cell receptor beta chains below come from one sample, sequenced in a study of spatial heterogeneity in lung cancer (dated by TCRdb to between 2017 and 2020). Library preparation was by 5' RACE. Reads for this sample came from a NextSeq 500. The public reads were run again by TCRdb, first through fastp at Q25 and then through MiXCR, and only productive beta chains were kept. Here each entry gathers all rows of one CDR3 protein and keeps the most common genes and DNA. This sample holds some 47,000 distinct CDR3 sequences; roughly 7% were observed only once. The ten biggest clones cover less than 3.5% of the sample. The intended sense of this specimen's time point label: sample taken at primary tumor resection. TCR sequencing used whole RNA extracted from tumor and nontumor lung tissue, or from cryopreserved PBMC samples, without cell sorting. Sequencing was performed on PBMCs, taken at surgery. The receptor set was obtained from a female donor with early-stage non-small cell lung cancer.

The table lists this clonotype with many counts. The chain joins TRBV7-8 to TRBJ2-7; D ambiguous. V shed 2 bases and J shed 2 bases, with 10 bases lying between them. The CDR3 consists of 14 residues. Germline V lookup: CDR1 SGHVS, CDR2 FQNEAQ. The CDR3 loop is CASSLPYPPYEQYF. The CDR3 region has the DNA TGTGCCAGCAGCTTACCTTACCCTCCCTACGAGCAGTACTTC. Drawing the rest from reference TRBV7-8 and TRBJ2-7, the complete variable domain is GAGVSQSPRYKVAKRGQDVALRCDPISGHVSLFWYQQALGQGPEFLTYFQNEAQLDKSGLPSDRFFAERPEGSVSTLKIQRTQQEDSAVYLCASSLPYPPYEQYFGPGTRLTVT.

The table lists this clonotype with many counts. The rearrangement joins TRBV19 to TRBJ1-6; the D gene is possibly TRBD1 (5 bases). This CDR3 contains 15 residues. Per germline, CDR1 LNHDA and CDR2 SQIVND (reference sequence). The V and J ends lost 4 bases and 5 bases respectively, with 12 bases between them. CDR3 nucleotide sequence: TGTGCCAGTAGTAGGAGGGACGTAAATAATTCACCCCTCCACTTT. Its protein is CASSRRDVNNSPLHF.

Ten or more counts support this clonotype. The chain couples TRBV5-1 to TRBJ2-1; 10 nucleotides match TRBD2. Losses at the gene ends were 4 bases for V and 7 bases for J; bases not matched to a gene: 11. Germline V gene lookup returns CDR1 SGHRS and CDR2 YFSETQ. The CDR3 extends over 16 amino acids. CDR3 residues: CASSKPSGGAGNEQFF. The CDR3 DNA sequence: TGCGCCAGCAGCAAGCCCAGCGGGGGGGCCGGAAATGAGCAGTTCTTC.

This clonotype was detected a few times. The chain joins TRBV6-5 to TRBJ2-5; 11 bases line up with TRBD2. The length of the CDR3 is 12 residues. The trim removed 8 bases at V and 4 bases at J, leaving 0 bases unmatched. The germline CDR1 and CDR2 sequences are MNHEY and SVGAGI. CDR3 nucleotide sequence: TGTGCCAGCGGGACTAGCGGAGAGACCCAGTACTTC. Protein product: CASGTSGETQYF.

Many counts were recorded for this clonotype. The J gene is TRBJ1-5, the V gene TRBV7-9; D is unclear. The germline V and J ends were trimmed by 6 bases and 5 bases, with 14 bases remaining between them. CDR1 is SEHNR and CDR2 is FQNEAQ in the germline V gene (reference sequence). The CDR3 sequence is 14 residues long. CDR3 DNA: TGTGCCAGCAGTTCGATGGTCGGGGATCAGCCCCAGCATTTT. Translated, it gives CASSSMVGDQPQHF. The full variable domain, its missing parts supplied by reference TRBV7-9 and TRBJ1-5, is DTGVSQNPRHKITKRGQNVTFRCDPISEHNRLYWYRQTLGQGPEFLTYFQNEAQLEKSRLLSDRFSAERPKGSFSTLEIQRTEQGDSAMYLCASSSMVGDQPQHFGDGTRLSIL.

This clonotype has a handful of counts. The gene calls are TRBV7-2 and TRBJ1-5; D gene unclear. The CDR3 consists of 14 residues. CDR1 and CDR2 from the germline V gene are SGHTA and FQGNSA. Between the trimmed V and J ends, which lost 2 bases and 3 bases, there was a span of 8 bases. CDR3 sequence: CASSLTRNNQPQHF. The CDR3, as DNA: TGTGCCAGCAGCTTAACAAGAAACAATCAGCCCCAGCATTTT. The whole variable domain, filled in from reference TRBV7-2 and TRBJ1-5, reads GAGVSQSPSNKVTEKGKDVELRCDPISGHTALYWYRQSLGQGLEFLIYFQGNSAPDKSGLPSDRFSAERTGGSVSTLTIQRTQQEDSAVYLCASSLTRNNQPQHFGDGTRLSIL.

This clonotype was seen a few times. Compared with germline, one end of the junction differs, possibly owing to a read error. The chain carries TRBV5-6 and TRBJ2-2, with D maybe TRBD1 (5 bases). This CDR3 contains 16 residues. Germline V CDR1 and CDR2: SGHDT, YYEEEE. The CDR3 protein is CASSSRQKHNTAELFF. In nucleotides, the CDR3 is TGTGCCAGCAGCTCAAGACAGAAGCATAACACCGCGGAGCTGTTTTTT.

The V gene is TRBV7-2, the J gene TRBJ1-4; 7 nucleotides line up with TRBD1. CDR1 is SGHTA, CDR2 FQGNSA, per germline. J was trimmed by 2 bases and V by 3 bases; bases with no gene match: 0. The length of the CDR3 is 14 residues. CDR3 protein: CASSFRGTNEKLFF. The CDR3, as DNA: TGTGCCAGCAGCTTCAGGGGGACTAATGAAAAACTGTTTTTT.

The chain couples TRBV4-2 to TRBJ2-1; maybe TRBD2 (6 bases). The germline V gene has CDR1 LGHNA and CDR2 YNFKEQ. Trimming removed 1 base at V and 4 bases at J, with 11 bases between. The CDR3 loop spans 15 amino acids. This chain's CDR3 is CASSQAGGIYNEQFF. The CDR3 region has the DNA TGTGCCAGCAGCCAAGCCGGGGGAATTTACAATGAGCAGTTCTTC.

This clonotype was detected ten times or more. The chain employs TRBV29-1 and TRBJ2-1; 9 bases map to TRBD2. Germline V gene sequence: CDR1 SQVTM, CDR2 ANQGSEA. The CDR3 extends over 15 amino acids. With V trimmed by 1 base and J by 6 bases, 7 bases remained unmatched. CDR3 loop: CSVEGSRGGGNEQFF. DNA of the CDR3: TGCAGCGTTGAAGGCTCGCGGGGGGGCGGCAATGAGCAGTTCTTC.

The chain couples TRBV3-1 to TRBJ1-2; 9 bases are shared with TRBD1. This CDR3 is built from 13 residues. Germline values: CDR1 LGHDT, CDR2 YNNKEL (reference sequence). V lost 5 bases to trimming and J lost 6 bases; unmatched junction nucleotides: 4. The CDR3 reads CASSYRDRDGYTF. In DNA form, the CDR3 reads TGTGCCAGCAGCTACCGGGACAGGGATGGCTACACCTTC.

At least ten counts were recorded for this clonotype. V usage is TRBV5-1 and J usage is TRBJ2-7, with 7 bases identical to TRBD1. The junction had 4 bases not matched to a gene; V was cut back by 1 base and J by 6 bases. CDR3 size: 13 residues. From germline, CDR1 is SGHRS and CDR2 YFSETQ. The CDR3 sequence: CASSLLQGSEQYF. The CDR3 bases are TGCGCCAGCAGCTTGTTACAGGGGAGCGAGCAGTACTTC.

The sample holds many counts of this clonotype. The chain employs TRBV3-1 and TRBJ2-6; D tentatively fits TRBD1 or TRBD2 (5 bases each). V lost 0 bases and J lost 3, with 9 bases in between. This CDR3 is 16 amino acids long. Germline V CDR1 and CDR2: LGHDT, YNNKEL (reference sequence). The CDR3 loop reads CASSQDGGIGANVLTF. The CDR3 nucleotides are TGTGCCAGCAGCCAAGATGGGGGAATTGGGGCCAACGTCCTGACTTTC.

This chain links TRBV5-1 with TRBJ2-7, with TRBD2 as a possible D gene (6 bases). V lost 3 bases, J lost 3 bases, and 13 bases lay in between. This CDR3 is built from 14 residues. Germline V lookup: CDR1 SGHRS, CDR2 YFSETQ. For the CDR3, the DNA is TGCGCCAGCAGCTACACAGCGGGTAACTACGAGCAGTACTTC. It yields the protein CASSYTAGNYEQYF. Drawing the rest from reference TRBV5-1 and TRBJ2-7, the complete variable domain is KAGVTQTPRYLIKTRGQQVTLSCSPISGHRSVSWYQQTPGQGLQFLFEYFSETQRNKGNFPGRFSGRQFSNSRSEMNVSTLELGDSALYLCASSYTAGNYEQYFGPGTRLTVT.

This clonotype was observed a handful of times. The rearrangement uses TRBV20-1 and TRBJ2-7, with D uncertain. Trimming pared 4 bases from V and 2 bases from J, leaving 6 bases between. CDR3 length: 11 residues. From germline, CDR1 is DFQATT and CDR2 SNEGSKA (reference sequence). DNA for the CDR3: TGCAGTGCTAATCGGGCCTACGAGCAGTACTTC. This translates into CSANRAYEQYF.

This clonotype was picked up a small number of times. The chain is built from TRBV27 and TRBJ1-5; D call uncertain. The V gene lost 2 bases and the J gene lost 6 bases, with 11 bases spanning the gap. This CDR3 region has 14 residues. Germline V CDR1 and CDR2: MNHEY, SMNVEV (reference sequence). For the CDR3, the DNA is TGTGCCAGCAGTTTAACAAGGGTAGGTCAGCCCCAGCATTTT. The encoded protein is CASSLTRVGQPQHF.

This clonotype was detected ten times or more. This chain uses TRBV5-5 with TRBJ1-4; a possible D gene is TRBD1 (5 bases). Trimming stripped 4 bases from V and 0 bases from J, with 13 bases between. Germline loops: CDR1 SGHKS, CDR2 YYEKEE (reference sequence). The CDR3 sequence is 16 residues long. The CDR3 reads CASSEGDSATNEKLFF. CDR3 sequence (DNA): TGTGCCAGCAGCGAAGGGGACTCCGCAACTAATGAAAAACTGTTTTTT.

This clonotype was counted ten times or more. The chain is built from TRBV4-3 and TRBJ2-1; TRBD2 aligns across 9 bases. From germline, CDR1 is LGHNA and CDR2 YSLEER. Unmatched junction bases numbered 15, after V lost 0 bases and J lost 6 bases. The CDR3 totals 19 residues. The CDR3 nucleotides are TGCGCCAGCAGCCAAGATATGAGCGGGGGGACTACTACCCTCAATGAGCAGTTCTTC. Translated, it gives CASSQDMSGGTTTLNEQFF.

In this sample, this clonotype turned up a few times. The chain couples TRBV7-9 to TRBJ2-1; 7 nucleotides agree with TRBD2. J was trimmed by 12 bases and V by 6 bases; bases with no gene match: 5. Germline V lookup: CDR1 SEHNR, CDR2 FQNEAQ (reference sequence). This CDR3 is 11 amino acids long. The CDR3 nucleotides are TGTGCCAGCAGTCCTACTAGCGTGCAGTTCTTC. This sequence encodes CASSPTSVQFF.

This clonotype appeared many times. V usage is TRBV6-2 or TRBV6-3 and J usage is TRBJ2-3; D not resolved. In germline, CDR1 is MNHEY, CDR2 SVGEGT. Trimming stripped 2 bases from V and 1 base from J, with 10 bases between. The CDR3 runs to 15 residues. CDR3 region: CASSYVGWRTDTQYF. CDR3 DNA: TGTGCCAGCAGTTACGTCGGGTGGCGCACAGATACGCAGTATTTT.